This is a list of T cell receptor beta chains from one sample in a study of T cell repertoires in cytomegalovirus infection. These receptors' targets are unknown. Each CDR3 protein gets one entry after TCRdb re-called the reads with MiXCR. This table holds hundreds of thousands of distinct CDR3 sequences, roughly 33% found once. The specimen was cultured PBMCs, collected from culture after CMV antigen stimulation. The receptors were gathered from a human donor in good health (CMV status not recorded). Some clones in this sample may be carry-over from other donors' samples. The CDR3 runs from the conserved cysteine through the conserved F or W. Each record gives: V gene, J gene, CDR3 protein.

v_gene: TRBV19
j_gene: TRBJ1-5
CDR3aa: CASSAGGGQPQHF

v_gene: TRBV5-1
j_gene: TRBJ2-7
CDR3aa: CASRYGLNRFYEQYF

v_gene: TRBV7-8
j_gene: TRBJ2-2
CDR3aa: CASSPSSGSTGELFF

v_gene: TRBV7-2
j_gene: TRBJ2-5
CDR3aa: CASSPNGGTQYF

v_gene: TRBV6-5
j_gene: TRBJ1-6
CDR3aa: CASSYSSGGFSPLHF

v_gene: TRBV2
j_gene: TRBJ2-5
CDR3aa: CASSERAGSLGTQYF

v_gene: TRBV7-2
j_gene: TRBJ2-3
CDR3aa: CASSLVRGTTYTQYF

v_gene: TRBV12-3/TRBV12-4
j_gene: TRBJ1-3
CDR3aa: CASRLDRISGNTIYF

v_gene: TRBV20-1
j_gene: TRBJ1-1
CDR3aa: CSAQYLRETEAFF

v_gene: TRBV20-1
j_gene: TRBJ2-3
CDR3aa: CSAKFSSGEYTQYF

v_gene: TRBV5-4
j_gene: TRBJ2-5
CDR3aa: CASSFPGPEIQETQYF

v_gene: TRBV5-1
j_gene: TRBJ2-1
CDR3aa: CASSLLTGRVNEQFF

v_gene: TRBV6-1
j_gene: TRBJ1-6
CDR3aa: CASSESALGTYNSPLHF

v_gene: TRBV7-2
j_gene: TRBJ2-4
CDR3aa: CASSFSVDKNIQYF

v_gene: TRBV6-2/TRBV6-3
j_gene: TRBJ2-1
CDR3aa: CASRQLALMNEQFF

v_gene: TRBV7-2
j_gene: TRBJ2-1
CDR3aa: CASSLYYNEQFF

v_gene: TRBV28
j_gene: TRBJ2-7
CDR3aa: CASSLSERTPSYEQYF

v_gene: TRBV7-8
j_gene: TRBJ2-3
CDR3aa: CASSPLAGLSDTQYF

v_gene: TRBV19
j_gene: TRBJ2-3
CDR3aa: CASSIGRADTQYF

v_gene: TRBV2
j_gene: TRBJ2-2
CDR3aa: CASRPEKSSGELFF

v_gene: TRBV19
j_gene: TRBJ2-7
CDR3aa: CASSIRSGEQYF

v_gene: TRBV27
j_gene: TRBJ2-3
CDR3aa: CASSLGQGLGDTQYF

v_gene: TRBV7-9
j_gene: TRBJ1-2
CDR3aa: CASSLEGVLNYGYTF

v_gene: TRBV4-1
j_gene: TRBJ2-6
CDR3aa: CASSQGSAGVYGANVLTF